Below, 27 T cell receptor beta chains from the same sample are listed, as sequenced in a study of blood T cell repertoires in COVID-19. Produced via immunoSEQ multiplex PCR; TCRdb's table is partial and in-frame only. The sample holds almost 100,000 clones, around 86% seen once. The sample comprised peripheral blood. The receptor source for this set is a man aged 45-65 years with acute or convalescent COVID-19.

This rearrangement joins TRBV27 to TRBJ1-1, with D hard to call. Germline V gene data show CDR1 as MNHEY and CDR2 as SMNVEV (reference sequence). V shed 2 bases and J shed 5 bases, with 9 bases lying between them. The CDR3 is 13 amino acids. DNA for the CDR3: TGTGCCAGCAGTTTAAGGAGTGGGACTGAAGCTTTCTTT. Translating gives CASSLRSGTEAFF.

The table lists this clone with a count of one. V and J are TRBV27 and TRBJ1-3, with D possibly TRBD1 on 6 matching bases. CDR3 length: 17 amino acids. Per germline, CDR1 MNHEY and CDR2 SMNVEV (reference sequence). The germline V and J ends were trimmed by 0 bases and 4 bases, with 16 bases remaining between them. CDR3 sequence reads: CASSLSPTGGAGNTIYF. The CDR3 DNA sequence: TGTGCCAGCAGTTTATCCCCTACTGGGGGGGCGGGAAACACCATATATTTT.

The chain combines TRBV3-1 (or the pseudogene TRBV3-2) with TRBJ2-7; no clear D. V was pared by 2 bases and J by 3 bases, with 8 bases between. The CDR3 totals 13 residues. Per germline, CDR1 LGHDT and CDR2 YNNKEL (reference sequence). The CDR3: CASSQRAVYEQYF. The CDR3 bases are TGTGCCAGCAGCCAACGAGCTGTCTACGAGCAGTACTTC.

This chain connects TRBV12-3 or TRBV12-4 to TRBJ2-7, with D possibly matching TRBD2 (5 bases). The CDR3 covers 12 residues. V was shortened by 2 bases and J by 4 bases, with 6 bases between the two germline ends. The CDR3 loop is CASSLSGYEQYF. CDR3 sequence (DNA): TGTGCCAGCAGTTTATCGGGGTACGAGCAGTACTTC.

The CDR3 sequence is CATSEAGRQETQYF. The CDR3 bases are TGTGCCACCAGTGAGGCAGGGAGGCAAGAGACCCAGTACTTC. The rearrangement uses TRBV24-1 and TRBJ2-5; weak D call: TRBD2 (6 bases). Germline V gene lookup returns CDR1 KGHDR and CDR2 SFDVKD. CDR3 size: 14 residues. V was pared by 4 bases and J by 2 bases, with 10 bases between.

The chain uses TRBV18 and TRBJ1-2; D may be TRBD1 (5 bases). The ends were cut back, 3 bases at V and 0 bases at J, with 5 bases in the middle. Germline V gene data show CDR1 as KGHSH and CDR2 as LQKENI. The CDR3 spans 13 residues. CDR3 DNA sequence: TGTGCCAGCTCACCGGACACTAACTATGGCTACACCTTC. This encodes CASSPDTNYGYTF.

V gene TRBV5-4 combines with J gene TRBJ2-2; possible D gene TRBD1, 6 bases. CDR1 SGHNT and CDR2 YYREEE come from the germline V gene (reference sequence). V dropped 2 bases and J dropped 6 bases, with 11 bases sitting between them. This CDR3 is built from 14 residues. CDR3 region: CASSFLQGPGELFF. CDR3 DNA sequence: TGTGCCAGCAGCTTCCTACAGGGCCCCGGGGAGCTGTTTTTT.

This clone has more than one count but fewer than ten. This sequence joins TRBV11-2 and TRBJ2-7; 7 bases map to TRBD2. CDR1 SGHAT and CDR2 FQNNGV come from the germline V gene. The CDR3 runs to 14 residues. The V gene end was trimmed by 8 bases and the J gene end by 4 bases; junction bases not matched to a gene: 11. The CDR3 DNA reads as TGTGCCAGCGAGCGGGGAGAGGGGAATTACGAGCAGTACTTC. It translates to CASERGEGNYEQYF.

This clone was seen a few times. The chain employs TRBV5-1 and TRBJ1-1; no reliable D call. Germline V gene lookup returns CDR1 SGHRS and CDR2 YFSETQ. The CDR3 extends over 13 amino acids. V lost 2 bases and J lost 4, with 9 bases in between. The DNA of the CDR3 is TGCGCCAGCAGCTTACTAGAATTCACTGAAGCTTTCTTT. It translates to CASSLLEFTEAFF.

This clone has just one count. The chain is built from TRBV14 and TRBJ1-1; D gene ambiguous. V lost 0 bases and J 5 bases, leaving 10 bases between the germline ends. Germline V lookup: CDR1 SGHDN, CDR2 FVKESK. The CDR3 runs 14 residues. CDR3 DNA sequence: TGTGCCAGCAGCCAAGATTTGGTGACAACTGAAGCTTTCTTT. It translates to CASSQDLVTTEAFF.

V is TRBV12-3 or TRBV12-4 and J is TRBJ1-1; 9 bases map to TRBD1. The V gene end was trimmed by 7 bases and the J gene end by 5 bases; junction bases not matched to a gene: 5. The length of the CDR3 is 13 residues. The CDR3: CASKTGGRTEAFF. The CDR3 DNA sequence: TGTGCCAGCAAAACAGGGGGCCGGACTGAAGCTTTCTTT.

The genes are TRBV4-1 and TRBJ2-3; 14 bases agree with TRBD2. Looked up from germline, CDR1 is MGHRA and CDR2 is YSYEKL. The length of the CDR3 is 16 residues. V lost 0 bases, J lost 8 bases, and 4 bases stayed unmatched. In DNA, the CDR3 is TGCGCCAGCAGCCAAGAGGGACTAGCGGGAGAAGGTACGCAGTATTTT. Translating it yields CASSQEGLAGEGTQYF.

The CDR3 DNA follows: TGTGCCAGCAGCGCAGGCCGGGACAGCGCCTACGAGCAGTACTTC. Residues: CASSAGRDSAYEQYF. The J gene is TRBJ2-7, the V gene TRBV9, with 7 bases lining up with TRBD1. The junction had 8 bases not matched to a gene; V was cut back by 3 bases and J by 2 bases. Per germline, CDR1 SGDLS and CDR2 YYNGEE. This CDR3 region has 15 residues.

V usage is TRBV9 and J usage is TRBJ2-1; TRBD1 matches 8 bases. This CDR3 region has 14 residues. Germline CDR1 is SGDLS and CDR2 is YYNGEE. J was trimmed by 5 bases and V by 4 bases; bases with no gene match: 5. The CDR3 DNA sequence: TGTGCCAGCAGCTCCCGGACAGGGAACAATGAGCAGTTCTTC. Encoded protein: CASSSRTGNNEQFF.

The chain is built from TRBV11-2 and TRBJ2-7, with no clear D. Germline V gene data show CDR1 as SGHAT and CDR2 as FQNNGV. The CDR3 extends over 12 amino acids. V lost 6 bases and J lost 4, with 10 bases in between. CDR3 coding DNA: TGTGCCAGCAGTTCCGCGTTTTACGAGCAGTACTTC. Encoded protein: CASSSAFYEQYF.

V usage is TRBV19 and J usage is TRBJ2-5, with no clear D. The CDR3 is 16 amino acids. Germline V lookup: CDR1 LNHDA, CDR2 SQIVND (reference sequence). V was shortened by 3 bases and J by 2 bases, with 16 bases between the two germline ends. The CDR3 is CASSISNLRSQETQYF. The CDR3 DNA sequence: TGTGCCAGTAGTATCAGTAATCTCAGGTCACAAGAGACCCAGTACTTC.

The CDR3 DNA reads as TGTGCCAGCAGCTTGGACAGGGACACTGAAGCTTTCTTT. Protein: CASSLDRDTEAFF. The chain has TRBV11-2 and TRBJ1-1, with 8 bases aligning to TRBD1. Germline trimming cut 3 bases from V and 3 bases from J; bases unmatched to any gene: 0. Germline V gene data show CDR1 as SGHAT and CDR2 as FQNNGV. This CDR3 comprises 13 residues.

The chain employs TRBV20-1 and TRBJ2-7, with TRBD1 identical over 9 bases. J was trimmed by 9 bases and V by 3 bases; bases with no gene match: 9. Germline assignment: CDR1 DFQATT and CDR2 SNEGSKA (reference sequence). The CDR3 extends over 13 amino acids. CDR3 DNA: TGCAGTGCTAGTCCCGGGACAGGGATTGGGCAGTACTTC. Protein product: CSASPGTGIGQYF.

The V gene is TRBV28, the J gene TRBJ1-2, with D possibly TRBD1 on 6 matching bases. V was pared by 8 bases and J by 0 bases, with 16 bases between. The germline V gene encodes CDR1 MDHEN and CDR2 SYDVKM. The CDR3 length is 15 residues. The CDR3: CASGPGGATNYGYTF. The CDR3 DNA sequence: TGTGCCAGCGGCCCCGGGGGGGCGACTAACTATGGCTACACCTTC.

V and J are TRBV19 and TRBJ2-1, with 11 positions matching TRBD2. J was trimmed by 4 bases and V by 6 bases; bases with no gene match: 5. CDR3 length equals 15 residues. From germline, CDR1 is LNHDA and CDR2 SQIVND (reference sequence). CDR3 sequence: CASRTGTSGYNEQFF. CDR3 sequence (DNA): TGTGCCAGTAGGACCGGGACTAGCGGATACAATGAGCAGTTCTTC.

The rearrangement uses TRBV15 and TRBJ1-2; 8 nucleotides match TRBD1. The V and J ends lost 5 bases and 6 bases, in that order; junction bases with no gene match: 5. Germline V gives CDR1 LNHNV, CDR2 YYDKDF (reference sequence). The CDR3 consists of 13 residues. This CDR3 is CATSDPTGDGYTF. CDR3 DNA: TGTGCCACCAGCGACCCGACAGGGGATGGCTACACCTTC.

The gene calls are TRBV12-5 and TRBJ2-7, with TRBD2 matching over 7 bases. The CDR3 totals 15 residues. The trim removed 4 bases at V and 0 bases at J, leaving 6 bases unmatched. CDR1 and CDR2 from the germline V gene are LGHNT and FRNRAP. Here the CDR3 reads CASGSDSSGSYEQYF. The CDR3 DNA sequence: TGTGCTAGTGGTTCTGATTCTAGCGGCTCCTACGAGCAGTACTTC.

This chain connects TRBV29-1 to TRBJ1-5; maybe TRBD1 (5 bases). V shed 4 bases and J shed 3 bases, with 7 bases lying between them. CDR3 length: 12 amino acids. Germline lookup yields CDR1 SQVTM and CDR2 ANQGSEA. The CDR3 DNA reads TGCAGCGTTGGGGACTACAATCAGCCCCAGCATTTT. Translating it yields CSVGDYNQPQHF.

CDR3 nucleotides: TGTGCCAGCAGTTTCGGGCGGGAGTACGAGCAGTACTTC. Translation gives CASSFGREYEQYF. The rearrangement uses TRBV12-3 or TRBV12-4 and TRBJ2-7, with 7 bases matching TRBD2. The V gene end was trimmed by 3 bases and the J gene end by 4 bases; junction bases not matched to a gene: 3. The CDR3 extends over 13 amino acids.

This rearrangement joins TRBV27 to TRBJ1-6; 7 positions agree with TRBD1. The CDR3 is 16 residues long. The J segment lost 1 base and the V segment lost 5 bases, leaving 5 bases of the junction unmatched. In germline, CDR1 is MNHEY, CDR2 SMNVEV (reference sequence). This CDR3 is CASSNTGVSYNSPLHF. CDR3 DNA: TGTGCCAGCAGTAACACAGGGGTTTCCTATAATTCACCCCTCCACTTT.

The V call is TRBV4-1, the J call TRBJ1-1; possible D gene TRBD1, 6 bases. Germline V gene sequence: CDR1 MGHRA, CDR2 YSYEKL. Trimming stripped 0 bases from V and 1 base from J, with 15 bases between. This CDR3 is 17 amino acids long. The CDR3 sequence: CASSQEQGPLWNTEAFF. The CDR3 DNA reads TGCGCCAGCAGCCAAGAACAGGGACCCTTATGGAACACTGAAGCTTTCTTT.

About this clone: The same CDR3 is also encoded by other DNA sequences in this sample. The chain employs TRBV6-5 and TRBJ2-1; 9 nucleotides align to TRBD2. The CDR3 runs 16 residues. Germline values: CDR1 MNHEY, CDR2 SVGAGI. The V gene end was trimmed by 4 bases and the J gene end by 3 bases; junction bases not matched to a gene: 7. CDR3: CASSSPGTSIYNEQFF. The CDR3 nucleotides are TGTGCCAGCAGTTCCCCAGGGACTAGCATCTACAATGAGCAGTTCTTC.